This TCR beta chain comes out of a study of T cell responses to AZD1222 COVID-19 vaccine. Broader study findings: Sampling captured repertoires only after the peak T cell response. Targeting of unmutated variant regions was reportedly seen in nearly half of spike-specific TCRs.

CDR1 SSHAT and CDR2 FNYEAQ come from the germline V gene (reference sequence). This CDR3 spans 16 amino acids. On this clone itself: Its antigen is undetermined. Relative to the germline gene, one junction end is altered; a read error may explain this.

TCRdb's table, derived via immunoSEQ multiplex PCR, lists solely in-frame clones and lacks some. This table holds around 67,000 clones, around four fifths found once. This TCR derives from an adult in good health. V and J are TRBV7-7 and TRBJ2-5, with TRBD1 identical over 9 bases. The material was peripheral blood, obtained on day 0 of AZD1222 vaccination. The CDR3 coding sequence is TGTGCTAGCAGCTTAGCGGAAGGGACAGGGAGAGAGACCCAGTACTTC. Its translation is CASSLAEGTGRETQYF.